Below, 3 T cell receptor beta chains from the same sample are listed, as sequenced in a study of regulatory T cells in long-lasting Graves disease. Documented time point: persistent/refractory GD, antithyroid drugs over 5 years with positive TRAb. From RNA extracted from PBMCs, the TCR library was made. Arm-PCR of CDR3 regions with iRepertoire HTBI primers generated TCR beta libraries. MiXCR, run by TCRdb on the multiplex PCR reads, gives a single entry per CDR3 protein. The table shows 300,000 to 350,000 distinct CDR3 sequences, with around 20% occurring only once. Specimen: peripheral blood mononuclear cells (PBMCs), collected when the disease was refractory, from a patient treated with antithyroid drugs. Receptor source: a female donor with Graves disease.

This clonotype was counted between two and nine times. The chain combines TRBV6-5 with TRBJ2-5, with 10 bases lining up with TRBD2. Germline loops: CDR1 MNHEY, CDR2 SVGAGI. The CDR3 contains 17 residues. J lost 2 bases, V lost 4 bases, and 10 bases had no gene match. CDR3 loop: CASSSPTSGTFQETQYF. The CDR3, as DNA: TGTGCCAGCAGTTCTCCTACTAGCGGGACCTTTCAAGAGACCCAGTACTTC.

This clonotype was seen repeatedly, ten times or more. CDR3 sequence: CASSMNTEAFF. The CDR3 DNA reads TGTGCCAGCAGCATGAACACTGAAGCTTTCTTT. This chain uses TRBV11-2 with TRBJ1-1; no reliable D call. This CDR3 contains 11 residues. The germline CDR1 and CDR2 sequences are SGHAT and FQNNGV. V lost 5 bases to trimming and J lost 0 bases, with 1 base between them. Variable domain in full (rest from reference TRBV11-2 and TRBJ1-1): EAGVAQSPRYKIIEKRQSVAFWCNPISGHATLYWYQQILGQGPKLLIQFQNNGVVDDSQLPKDRFSAERLKGVDSTLKIQPAKLEDSAVYLCASSMNTEAFFGQGTRLTVV.

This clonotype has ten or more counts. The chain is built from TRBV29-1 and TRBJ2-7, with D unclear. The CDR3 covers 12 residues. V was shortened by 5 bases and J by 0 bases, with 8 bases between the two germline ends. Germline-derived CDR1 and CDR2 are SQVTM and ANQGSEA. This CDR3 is CSVTDDSYEQYF. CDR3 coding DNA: TGCAGCGTTACCGACGACTCCTACGAGCAGTACTTC.